This TCR beta chain was recorded in a study of neurological immune-mediated disorders. Study-wide points: Healthy controls had more TCR clonal expansion than multiple sclerosis, which showed the least, whereas HTLV-1-associated myelopathy showed the most.

Via MiXCR, TCRdb re-called the 5' RACE reads, giving one row per CDR3 protein. The data show about 36,000 distinct CDR3 sequences, with around 10% seen just once and approximately 6.3% held by the top ten. This clonotype was counted ten times or more. What it binds is unknown. Germline values: CDR1 SGHRS, CDR2 YFSETQ. The CDR3 runs to 14 residues. V dropped 1 base and J dropped 1; count of bases not matched to a gene: 1. The sequencing sample was made of PBMCs. The chain has TRBV5-1 and TRBJ1-1, with 7 bases aligning to TRBD1. The clonotype comes from a woman aged 30 to 39 with HTLV-1-associated myelopathy (HAM/TSP). The CDR3 here is CASSLTGENTEAFF. In DNA form, the CDR3 reads TGCGCCAGCAGCTTGACAGGGGAGAACACTGAAGCTTTCTTT.